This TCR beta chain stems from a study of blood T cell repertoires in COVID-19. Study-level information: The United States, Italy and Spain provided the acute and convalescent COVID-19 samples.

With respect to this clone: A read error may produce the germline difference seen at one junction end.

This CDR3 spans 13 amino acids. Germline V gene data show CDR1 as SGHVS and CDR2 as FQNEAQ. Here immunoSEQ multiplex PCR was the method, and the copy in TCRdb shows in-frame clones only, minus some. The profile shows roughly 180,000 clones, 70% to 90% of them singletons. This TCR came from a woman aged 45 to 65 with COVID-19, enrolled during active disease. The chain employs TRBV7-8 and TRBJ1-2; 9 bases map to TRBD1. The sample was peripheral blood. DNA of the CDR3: TGTGCCAGCAGCCCGGGACAGGGATTAAGGATTTCCTTC. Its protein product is CASSPGQGLRISF. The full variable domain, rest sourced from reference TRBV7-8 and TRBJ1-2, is GAGVSQSPRYKVAKRGQDVALRCDPISGHVSLFWYQQALGQGPEFLTYFQNEAQLDKSGLPSDRFFAERPEGSVSTLKIQRTQQEDSAVYLCASSPGQGLRISFGSGTRLTVV.